The clone carrying this T cell receptor beta chain has just a few counts. Time point reported: persistent/refractory GD, antithyroid drugs over 5 years with positive TRAb. The TCR library was made from RNA extracted from PBMCs. Arm-PCR with iRepertoire HTBI primers amplified the CDR3 regions for these TCR beta libraries. TCRdb analysed the multiplex PCR reads with MiXCR anew, one entry per CDR3 protein. The sample holds about 470,000 distinct CDR3 sequences, 20% to 25% seen once. These data originate in a study of regulatory T cells in long-lasting Graves disease. Trimming stripped 3 bases from V and 13 bases from J, with 12 bases between. CDR3 length equals 11 residues.

Here the sequenced sample was peripheral blood mononuclear cells (PBMCs), taken when the disease was refractory, from a patient treated with antithyroid drugs. This TCR came from a female donor with Graves disease. The chain carries TRBV12-3 or TRBV12-4 and TRBJ2-5, with D possibly being TRBD1 (5 bases). The DNA of the CDR3 is TGTGCCAGCAGTTTTGGGCCAGGGCGGTACTTC. Its protein product is CASSFGPGRYF.